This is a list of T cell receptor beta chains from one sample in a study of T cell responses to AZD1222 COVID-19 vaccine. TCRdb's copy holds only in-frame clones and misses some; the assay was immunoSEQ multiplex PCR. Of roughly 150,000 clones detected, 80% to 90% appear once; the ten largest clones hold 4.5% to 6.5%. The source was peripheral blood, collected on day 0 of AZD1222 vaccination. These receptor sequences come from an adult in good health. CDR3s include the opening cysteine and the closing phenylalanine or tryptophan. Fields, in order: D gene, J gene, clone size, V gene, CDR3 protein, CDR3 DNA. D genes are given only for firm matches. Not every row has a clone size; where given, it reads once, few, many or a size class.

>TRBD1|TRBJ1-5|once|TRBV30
CAWTSRGSQPQHF
TGTGCCTGGACATCCAGGGGGTCTCAGCCCCAGCATTTT
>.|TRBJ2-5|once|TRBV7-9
CASSLASRGEYF
TGTGCCAGCAGCTTAGCCTCTAGGGGCGAGTACTTC
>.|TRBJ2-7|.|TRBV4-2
CASSQEQGNANEQYF
TGTGCCAGCAGCCAGGAGCAGGGGAACGCAAACGAGCAGTACTTC
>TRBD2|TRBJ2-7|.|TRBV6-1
CASSEEASGSYEQYF
TGTGCCAGCAGTGAGGAGGCTAGCGGGTCCTACGAGCAGTACTTC
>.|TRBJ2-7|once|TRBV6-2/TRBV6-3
CASSSIPLGEQYF
TGTGCCAGCAGTTCCATTCCTCTGGGCGAGCAGTACTTC
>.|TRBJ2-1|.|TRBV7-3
CASSLRFGEQFF
TGTGCCAGCAGCTTACGCTTCGGTGAGCAGTTCTTC
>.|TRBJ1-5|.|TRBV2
CASKPGTLGNQPQHF
TGTGCCAGCAAGCCCGGGACCCTAGGCAATCAGCCCCAGCATTTT
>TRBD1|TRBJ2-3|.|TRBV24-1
CATKNGQVADTQYF
TGTGCCACTAAAAACGGACAGGTGGCAGATACGCAGTATTTT
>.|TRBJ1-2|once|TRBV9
CASSALRGYTF
TGTGCCAGCAGCGCCCTTCGAGGCTACACCTTC
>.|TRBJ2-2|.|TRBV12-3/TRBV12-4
CASRNTGELFF
TGTGCCAGCAGAAACACCGGGGAGCTGTTTTTT
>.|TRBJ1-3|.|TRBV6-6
CASSPSGNTIYF
TGTGCCAGCAGTCCTTCTGGAAACACCATATATTTT
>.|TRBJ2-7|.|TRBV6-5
CASSYGRAISYEQYF
TGTGCCAGCAGTTATGGGCGGGCGATCTCCTACGAGCAGTACTTC
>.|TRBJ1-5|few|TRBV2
CASSDRAYQPQHF
TGTGCCAGCAGTGACAGGGCCTATCAGCCCCAGCATTTT
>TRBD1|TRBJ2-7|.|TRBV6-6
CASSPAWTGSEQYF
TGTGCCAGCAGCCCCGCCTGGACAGGGAGCGAGCAGTACTTC
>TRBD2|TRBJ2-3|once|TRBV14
CASSPYGAGDQYF
TGTGCCAGCAGCCCTTATGGGGCGGGGGACCAGTATTTT
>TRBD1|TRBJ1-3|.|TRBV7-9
CASSLATGAFGNTIYF
TGTGCCAGCAGCTTAGCGACAGGGGCGTTCGGAAACACCATATATTTT
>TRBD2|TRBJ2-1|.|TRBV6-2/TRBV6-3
CASSYNSGGSYNEQFF
TGTGCCAGCAGTTACAATAGCGGGGGCTCCTACAATGAGCAGTTCTTC
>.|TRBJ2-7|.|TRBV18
CASSPGTIGSYEQYF
TGTGCCAGCTCCCCCGGGACGATCGGGTCCTACGAGCAGTACTTC
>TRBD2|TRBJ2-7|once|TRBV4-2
CASSQDLLAGRYEQYF
TGTGCCAGCAGCCAAGATCTACTAGCGGGAAGGTACGAGCAGTACTTC
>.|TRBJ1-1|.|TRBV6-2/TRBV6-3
CASSYVSATEAFF
TGTGCCAGCAGTTATGTGTCGGCGACTGAAGCTTTCTTT
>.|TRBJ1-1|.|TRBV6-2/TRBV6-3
CASSYSRPVLVFF
TGTGCCAGCAGTTACTCGAGACCCGTTTTGGTTTTCTTT
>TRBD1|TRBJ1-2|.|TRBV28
CASRTQGADGYTF
TGTGCCAGCAGGACACAGGGGGCGGATGGCTACACCTTC
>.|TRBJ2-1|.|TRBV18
CASSLSQAVEQFF
TGTGCCAGCTCACTATCCCAAGCGGTTGAGCAGTTCTTC
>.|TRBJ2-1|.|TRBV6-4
CASSEGRGAANEQFF
TGTGCCAGCAGTGAGGGGAGGGGGGCTGCCAATGAGCAGTTCTTC
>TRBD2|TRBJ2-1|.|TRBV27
CASTPGLAVRYNEQFF
TGTGCCAGCACACCGGGACTAGCGGTACGCTACAATGAGCAGTTCTTC
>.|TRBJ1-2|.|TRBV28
CASSSGTYRNGYTF
TGTGCCAGCAGCTCCGGGACCTATAGGAATGGCTACACCTTC
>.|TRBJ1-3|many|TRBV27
CASPPLGEGRFRSSGNTIYF
TGTGCCAGTCCCCCCCTGGGGGAAGGTCGTTTCAGGAGCTCTGGAAACACCATATATTTT
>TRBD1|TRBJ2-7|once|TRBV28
CASSSGGRYEQYF
TGTGCCAGCAGTTCAGGGGGACGCTACGAGCAGTACTTC
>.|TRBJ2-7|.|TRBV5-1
CASSLRSTYEQYF
TGCGCCAGCAGCTTGAGAAGCACCTACGAGCAGTACTTC
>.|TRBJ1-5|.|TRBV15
CATSRDFGQPQHF
TGTGCCACCAGCAGGGACTTCGGCCAGCCCCAGCATTTT
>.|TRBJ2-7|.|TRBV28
CASSLQRDPYEQYF
TGTGCCAGCAGTCTGCAGAGGGATCCCTACGAGCAGTACTTC
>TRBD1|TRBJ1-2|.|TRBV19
CASSPSRTGNSYGYTF
TGTGCCAGTAGCCCCTCCCGGACAGGCAATTCCTATGGCTACACCTTC
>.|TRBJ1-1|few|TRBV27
CASSLRVSTEAFF
TGTGCCAGCAGTTTAAGGGTCAGCACTGAAGCTTTCTTT
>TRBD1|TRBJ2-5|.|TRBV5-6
CASSRQGQETQYF
TGTGCCAGCAGCAGACAGGGGCAAGAGACCCAGTACTTC
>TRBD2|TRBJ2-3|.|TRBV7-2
CASRGGGTSTDTQYF
TGTGCCAGCAGAGGCGGGGGAACCAGCACAGATACGCAGTATTTT
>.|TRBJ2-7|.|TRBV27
CASRLGSNEQYF
TGTGCCAGCAGACTCGGGTCGAACGAGCAGTACTTC
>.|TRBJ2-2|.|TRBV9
CASSVGRAGTGELFF
TGTGCCAGCAGCGTAGGCCGGGCCGGAACCGGGGAGCTGTTTTTT
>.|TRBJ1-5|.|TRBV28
CASSPPNQPQHF
TGTGCCAGCAGTCCCCCAAATCAGCCCCAGCATTTT
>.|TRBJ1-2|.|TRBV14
CASSQDWGVGGYTF
TGTGCCAGCAGCCAAGATTGGGGGGTCGGTGGCTACACCTTC
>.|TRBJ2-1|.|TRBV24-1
CATSDFRGRSSYNEQFF
TGTGCCACCAGTGATTTCCGGGGGAGGAGCTCCTACAATGAGCAGTTCTTC
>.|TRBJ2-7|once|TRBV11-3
CASSKGTASGYEQYF
TGTGCCAGCAGCAAGGGGACGGCGAGCGGTTACGAGCAGTACTTC
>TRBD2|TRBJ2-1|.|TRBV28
CAVRTSGSYNEQFF
TGTGCCGTAAGGACTAGCGGGAGTTACAATGAGCAGTTCTTC
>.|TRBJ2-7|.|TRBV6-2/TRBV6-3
CASTPPYKGDEQYF
TGTGCCAGCACCCCCCCCTATAAAGGCGACGAGCAGTACTTC
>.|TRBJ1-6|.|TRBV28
CASSPARGTSPLHF
TGTGCCAGCAGCCCGGCCAGGGGCACTTCACCCCTCCACTTT
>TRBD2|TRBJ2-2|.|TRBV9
CASSVTGGYSGELFF
TGTGCCAGCAGCGTTACGGGAGGTTATTCCGGGGAGCTGTTTTTT
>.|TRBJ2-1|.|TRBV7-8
CASSGNYYNEQFF
TGTGCCAGCAGCGGGAACTATTACAATGAGCAGTTCTTC